Below, 6 T cell receptor beta chains from the same sample are listed, as sequenced in a study of shared clonotypes between healthy human individuals (dated by TCRdb to the early 2020s). Libraries came from the immunoSEQ multiplex PCR assay. In TCRdb, the immuneACCESS table is reduced to in-frame sequences with V and J assigned. These tables do not hold every clone; where another copy was compared, an unresolved V gene accounts for under half, and the others remain unexplained. This sample has around 940,000 clones in its table, and over 75% of those were observed once. The biggest ten clones account for roughly 1.5% of the sample. Source material: memory CD4+ T cells sorted from blood. Read against the paper, the sample's cell subset or site label means: CD45RA-negative fraction. The receptors were sampled from a man between 18 and 29 years old in good health.

This sequence joins TRBV4-2 and TRBJ2-3; 9 bases are shared with TRBD2. Germline trimming cut 0 bases from V and 3 bases from J; bases unmatched to any gene: 7. Germline V gene sequence: CDR1 LGHNA, CDR2 YNFKEQ. This CDR3 has 17 amino acids. In nucleotides, the CDR3 is TGTGCCAGCAGCCAAGATCGCGCGGGGGGGCCAACAGATACGCAGTATTTT. Its protein is CASSQDRAGGPTDTQYF.

This clone was seen more than once but under ten times. The chain is built from TRBV5-1 and TRBJ2-1; 8 bases map to TRBD2. Trimming at V came to 6 bases and at J to 0 bases, leaving 5 bases not matched to a gene. Germline V gives CDR1 SGHRS, CDR2 YFSETQ. There are 15 residues in the CDR3. The CDR3 loop reads CASMREVLSYNEQFF. CDR3 nucleotide sequence: TGCGCCAGCATGCGGGAGGTTCTCTCCTACAATGAGCAGTTCTTC. Based on the CDR3 plus reference TRBV5-1 and TRBJ2-1, the full variable domain is KAGVTQTPRYLIKTRGQQVTLSCSPISGHRSVSWYQQTPGQGLQFLFEYFSETQRNKGNFPGRFSGRQFSNSRSEMNVSTLELGDSALYLCASMREVLSYNEQFFGPGTRLTVL.

The chain is built from TRBV30 and TRBJ1-2; D remains unclear. From germline, CDR1 is GTSNPN and CDR2 SVGIG (reference sequence). The V gene lost 8 bases and the J gene lost 8 bases, with 24 bases spanning the gap. The CDR3 is 14 amino acids. CDR3 sequence reads: CARTDTPGIRGYTF. The DNA of the CDR3 is TGTGCCCGTACAGATACCCCTGGGATACGGGGCTACACCTTC.

The chain combines TRBV30 with TRBJ2-2; 9 bases are shared with TRBD1. This CDR3 spans 14 amino acids. Germline V gene lookup returns CDR1 GTSNPN and CDR2 SVGIG (reference sequence). V shed 3 bases and J 1 base; nucleotides not matched to a gene: 0. The CDR3 bases are TGTGCCTGGAGGACAGGGGGGAACACCGGGGAGCTGTTTTTT. Amino acid sequence: CAWRTGGNTGELFF.

V usage is TRBV9 and J usage is TRBJ2-6; possible D gene TRBD2, 5 bases. V was pared by 2 bases and J by 4 bases, with 10 bases between. CDR3 length: 15 residues. Germline lookup yields CDR1 SGDLS and CDR2 YYNGEE. The CDR3 DNA follows: TGTGCCAGCAGCGTTGAGGGAGCAGGGGCCAACGTCCTGACTTTC. Translated, it gives CASSVEGAGANVLTF.

This sequence joins TRBV19 and TRBJ1-6, with a weak D call TRBD1 (6 bases). V was cut by 7 bases and J by 6 bases, with 10 bases left in between. The germline gives CDR1 LNHDA, CDR2 SQIVND (reference sequence). The CDR3 length is 13 residues. CDR3 nucleotides: TGTGCCAGTAAAGGACAGTCTAATTCACCCCTCCACTTT. As protein: CASKGQSNSPLHF.